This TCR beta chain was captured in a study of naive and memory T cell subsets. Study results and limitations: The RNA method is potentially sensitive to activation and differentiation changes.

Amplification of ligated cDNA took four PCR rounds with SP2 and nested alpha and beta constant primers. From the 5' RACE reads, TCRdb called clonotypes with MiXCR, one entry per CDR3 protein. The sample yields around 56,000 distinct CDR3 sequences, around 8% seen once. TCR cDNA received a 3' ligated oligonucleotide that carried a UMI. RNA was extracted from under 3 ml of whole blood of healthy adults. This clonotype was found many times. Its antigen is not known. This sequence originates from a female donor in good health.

The chain's CDR3 is CASSAFPEQYF. The CDR3 nucleotides read TGTGCCAGCAGCGCCTTTCCCGAGCAGTACTTC. The genes are TRBV25-1 and TRBJ2-7; D is undetermined. Germline V lookup: CDR1 MGHDK, CDR2 SYGVNS. The CDR3 has 11 amino acids. Trimming pared 6 bases from V and 6 bases from J, leaving 9 bases between.